This record covers a single T cell receptor (beta chain). The antigen remains unidentified. The data were taken from a study of cytomegalovirus exposure and HLA in healthy donors. Study-wide background: A subsequent analysis reported that the 95 to 150 validation repertoires were produced on the same platform that had also been used for the approximately 710 first-cohort repertoires.

Measured with immunoSEQ multiplex PCR; TCRdb has only the in-frame clones, and not every one. The sample lists 110,000 or so clones, 70% to 90% occurring once. Donors came from a validation cohort of 90 to 150 subjects, distinct from the first 666-subject cohort. The V gene's germline CDR1 is MGHRA and CDR2 YSYEKL. The germline V and J ends were trimmed by 3 bases and 4 bases, with 9 bases remaining between them. The CDR3 extends over 13 amino acids. Overall study results and limits: Investigators reported 150 to 200 TCR beta chains as tied to cytomegalovirus. A few chains tied to CMV proved CMV antigen-specific in vitro.

J is TRBJ2-5 and V is TRBV4-1, with D possibly TRBD1 on 5 matching bases. Sequenced material: PBMCs. The receptor comes from a woman aged 25 to 39 in good health and CMV-seronegative. The CDR3 DNA reads TGCGCCAGCAGCCAGCAGGGTACAGAGACCCAGTACTTC. Encoded protein: CASSQQGTETQYF.